This TCR beta chain was obtained from a study of graft-versus-host responses after intestinal transplantation. This CDR3 has 17 amino acids. CDR1 is LNHNV and CDR2 is YYDKDF in the germline V gene (reference sequence). J was trimmed by 0 bases and V by 8 bases; bases with no gene match: 13. TCRdb's copy holds only in-frame clones and misses some; the assay was immunoSEQ multiplex PCR. The sample has under 90,000 clones, about 90% seen once; the top ten hold 3.5% to 5%. Notes on this clone: What it binds is unknown.

Source: unstimulated CD8+ T cells sorted from spleen or lymph node cells, taken before transplant. This sequence joins TRBV15 and TRBJ1-5, with 7 bases identical to TRBD1. The TCR originated in a human donor who was the organ donor for an intestinal transplant. CDR3 residues: CATSHRGITYSNQPQHF. Written as DNA, the CDR3 is TGTGCCACCTCACACAGGGGCATCACGTATAGCAATCAGCCCCAGCATTTT.